These 16 T cell receptor beta chains share one sample of origin, sequenced in a study of shared clonotypes between healthy human individuals. Sequencing was performed with immunoSEQ multiplex PCR; in TCRdb, only in-frame clones are kept and a portion is missing. The table records 2 million to 2.5 million clones, 85% to 95% of them present only once. Input material: naive CD4+ T cells from PBMCs. The sample's subset: CD45RA+ positively selected. Source of these receptors: a man aged 18 to 30 in good health. Some clones in this sample may be carry-over from other donors' samples.

The chain joins TRBV5-1 to TRBJ1-5; tentative D call: TRBD1 (5 bases). V was pared by 4 bases and J by 3 bases, with 14 bases between. There are 15 residues in the CDR3. Germline CDR1 reads SGHRS; CDR2 reads YFSETQ. The CDR3: CASSHGTGDNQPQHF. In nucleotides, the CDR3 is TGCGCCAGCAGCCACGGGACCGGTGACAATCAGCCCCAGCATTTT.

The chain joins TRBV27 to TRBJ1-4; perhaps TRBD1 as D (6 bases). The CDR3 runs to 11 residues. Trimming stripped 5 bases from V and 14 bases from J, with 12 bases between. CDR1 and CDR2 from the germline V gene are MNHEY and SMNVEV (reference sequence). CDR3 sequence (DNA): TGTGCCAGCAGTCTGGGGGGCGATCTGTTTTTT. Its protein product is CASSLGGDLFF.

This chain connects TRBV2 to TRBJ1-5; 7 bases align to TRBD1. Trimming cost V 0 bases and J 1 base; bases outside gene matches: 6. Germline CDR1 and CDR2: SNHLY and FYNNEI. This CDR3 is built from 17 residues. CDR3 coding DNA: TGTGCCAGCAGTGAAGCGCGGGACAGTTGGAGCAATCAGCCCCAGCATTTT. Its translation: CASSEARDSWSNQPQHF.

This chain uses TRBV11-2 with TRBJ2-6; possibly TRBD2 for D (5 bases). Deletions cut 7 bases from V and 4 bases from J, with 11 bases between. Germline CDR1 reads SGHAT; CDR2 reads FQNNGV. CDR3 length: 14 amino acids. Here the CDR3 DNA reads TGTGCCAGCACCGTCCAGCGGGGGGCCAACGTCCTGACTTTC. Translated: CASTVQRGANVLTF.

V is TRBV18 and J is TRBJ2-3; 16 bases fit TRBD2. After removal of 3 bases from V and 2 bases from J, the junction contained 5 bases not matched to a gene. CDR1 and CDR2 (germline): KGHSH, LQKENI. The CDR3 runs 18 residues. CDR3 DNA sequence: TGTGCCAGCTCACCTTTCGGGACTAGCGGGAGGGACACAGATACGCAGTATTTT. Protein: CASSPFGTSGRDTDTQYF.

The chain joins TRBV6-1 to TRBJ2-2; D is possibly TRBD1 (5 bases). The CDR3 extends over 18 amino acids. CDR1 is MNHNS, CDR2 SASEGT, per germline. V was clipped by 2 bases and J by 0 bases, with 16 bases between them. The CDR3 region is CASSESLRGTSNTGELFF. The CDR3, as DNA: TGTGCCAGCAGTGAAAGTTTAAGGGGAACGTCGAACACCGGGGAGCTGTTTTTT.

To note about this clone: The same CDR3 is also encoded by other DNA sequences in this sample. The chain couples TRBV5-1 to TRBJ2-7; 8 bases agree with TRBD2. CDR3 size: 14 residues. CDR1 is SGHRS and CDR2 is YFSETQ in the germline V gene. V lost 4 bases and J lost 0; bases outside the gene matches: 3. The CDR3 protein is CASSRTSGSYEQYF. The CDR3 DNA sequence: TGCGCCAGCAGCCGAACTAGCGGCTCCTACGAGCAGTACTTC.

With regard to this clone: Other DNA sequences from this sample encode an identical CDR3 as well. The chain is built from TRBV5-1 and TRBJ1-1; TRBD1 aligns across 7 bases. The CDR3 is 14 residues long. The germline gives CDR1 SGHRS, CDR2 YFSETQ. The V segment lost 4 bases and the J segment 5 bases; nucleotides outside the gene matches: 8. The DNA for the CDR3 is TGCGCCAGCAGCGAAGGACAGGTTGGTACTGAAGCTTTCTTT. This gives the protein CASSEGQVGTEAFF.

The chain is built from TRBV5-1 and TRBJ2-1, with 7 bases matching TRBD2. The CDR3 length is 15 residues. Unmatched junction bases numbered 6, after V lost 0 bases and J lost 6 bases. Germline V lookup: CDR1 SGHRS, CDR2 YFSETQ. Here the CDR3 reads CASSLGLAFSNEQFF. The CDR3 bases are TGCGCCAGCAGCTTGGGACTAGCTTTCTCCAATGAGCAGTTCTTC.

J is TRBJ2-7 and V is TRBV5-4; 11 bases are a match to TRBD2. The CDR3 runs 18 residues. V lost 4 bases to trimming and J lost 0 bases; unmatched junction nucleotides: 12. Germline V gene sequence: CDR1 SGHNT, CDR2 YYREEE (reference sequence). CDR3 sequence: CASSRGTSGATISYEQYF. CDR3 bases: TGTGCCAGCAGCCGGGGGACTAGCGGAGCAACGATCTCCTACGAGCAGTACTTC. Full variable domain (outside the CDR3, taken from reference TRBV5-4 and TRBJ2-7): ETGVTQSPTHLIKTRGQQVTLRCSSQSGHNTVSWYQQALGQGPQFIFQYYREEENGRGNFPPRFSGLQFPNYSSELNVNALELDDSALYLCASSRGTSGATISYEQYFGPGTRLTVT.

The chain employs TRBV4-1 and TRBJ1-2, with TRBD1 as a possible D gene (5 bases). This CDR3 is 12 amino acids long. Trimming took 0 bases from V and 14 from J, leaving 13 bases between them. Germline V gene lookup returns CDR1 MGHRA and CDR2 YSYEKL. Written as DNA, the CDR3 is TGCGCCAGCAGCCAAGAAGTGGGGGGGAATACCTTC. Translated, it gives CASSQEVGGNTF.

V usage is TRBV7-9 and J usage is TRBJ2-7; 7 bases align to TRBD1. V lost 11 bases and J lost 2; bases outside the gene matches: 9. Germline CDR1 SEHNR, CDR2 FQNEAQ (reference sequence). The CDR3 totals 13 residues. The CDR3 loop reads CAAWDSEAYEQYF. CDR3 in DNA: TGTGCCGCTTGGGACAGCGAAGCCTACGAGCAGTACTTC.

Worth noting for this clone: This sample includes further DNA sequences coding for the same CDR3. This chain connects TRBV5-1 to TRBJ2-2; the D gene is possibly TRBD2 (5 bases). The CDR3 consists of 14 residues. Trimming stripped 0 bases from V and 5 bases from J, with 8 bases between. The germline CDR1 and CDR2 sequences are SGHRS and YFSETQ. Here the CDR3 reads CASSLDPGTGELFF. In nucleotides, the CDR3 is TGCGCCAGCAGCTTGGATCCGGGGACCGGGGAGCTGTTTTTT.

The rearrangement uses TRBV6-4 and TRBJ2-6; unclear D gene. The CDR3 is 15 amino acids. Deletions cut 6 bases from V and 4 bases from J, with 13 bases between. Germline loops: CDR1 MRHNA, CDR2 SNTAGT. For the CDR3, the DNA is TGTGCCAGCAGCCCCGCGTCTTCCGGGGCCAACGTCCTGACTTTC. The encoded protein is CASSPASSGANVLTF.

This rearrangement joins TRBV9 to TRBJ2-7; 12 nucleotides match TRBD2. The germline gives CDR1 SGDLS, CDR2 YYNGEE. V shed 5 bases, J shed 5 bases, and the junction held 8 bases outside the gene matches. This CDR3 is built from 15 residues. The CDR3 loop reads CASSPGLAGSNEQYF. Written as DNA, the CDR3 is TGTGCCAGCAGTCCCGGACTAGCGGGGTCAAACGAGCAGTACTTC.

The V call is TRBV4-3, the J call TRBJ2-2; D gene uncertain. Germline-derived CDR1 and CDR2 are LGHNA and YSLEER. V was clipped by 0 bases and J by 1 base, with 6 bases between them. The CDR3 consists of 15 residues. The CDR3 DNA follows: TGCGCCAGCAGCCAAGAGGGCGGGAACACCGGGGAGCTGTTTTTT. It is translated as CASSQEGGNTGELFF.